Sequencing of this T cell receptor beta chain was carried out in a study of T cells after yellow fever vaccination. In the study overall: In the case of low-cell-number fractions, SMART-Seq v4 Ultra Low Input was used for preparation.

Study-wide results and limits: Booster sampling recovered most clones from primary vaccination (roughly 96% CD4, around 90% CD8). Contamination by abundant bulk-population clonotypes could be present in FACS-sorted repertoires. Secondary responses were weaker yet peaked faster, day 5 versus 15.

This clonotype was counted a few times. Antigen: not known. Each CDR3 protein gets one entry after TCRdb re-called the 5' RACE reads with MiXCR. The sample holds 300,000 to 400,000 distinct CDR3 sequences, about 4% seen once. The receptor was derived from a man younger than 30 who received the YFV17D yellow fever vaccine. Material: PBMCs, obtained 5 days after the yellow fever booster vaccination.

CDR3 coding DNA: TGTGCCAGCCGCCCCGCGGGGACATGGGAAATTTGGGGTTTGGAGACCCAGTACTTC. This encodes CASRPAGTWEIWGLETQYF. The V and J genes are TRBV18 and TRBJ2-5, with D perhaps TRBD1 or TRBD2 (6 bases each). This CDR3 region has 19 residues. Germline CDR1 and CDR2: KGHSH and LQKENI. V was trimmed by 8 bases and J by 5 bases, leaving 33 bases between them.